The sequence of this TCR beta chain was determined in a study of blood T cell repertoires in COVID-19. Study-wide context: Material from acute and convalescent COVID-19 was sourced from the United States, Italy and Spain. In each case, the material was cDNA or gDNA derived from T cells, B-cell-depleted T cells, or PBMCs.

Per the authors' pipeline: Reference gene primer amplification gave estimated nucleated cell counts. Method: immunoSEQ multiplex PCR; TCRdb's copy keeps in-frame clones and lacks some. That table is the source of V, J and clone size, and D and trimming were worked out from the DNA. The data show 190,000 or so clones, about 82% seen once. Enrolment of Seattle patients took place during active infection, and they were followed longitudinally. Trimming took 5 bases from V and 9 from J; bases not matched to a gene: 4. CDR1 and CDR2 (germline): MDHEN, SYDVKM. The CDR3 sequence is 14 residues long. Only one count was recorded for this clone.

Input material: peripheral blood. The chain combines TRBV28 with TRBJ1-6; 10 positions agree with TRBD1. The sequence derives from a man in his 60s with COVID-19, enrolled during active disease. CDR3 residues: CASSPGTGASPLHF. CDR3 DNA sequence: TGTGCCAGCAGTCCCGGGACAGGGGCTTCACCCCTCCACTTT.